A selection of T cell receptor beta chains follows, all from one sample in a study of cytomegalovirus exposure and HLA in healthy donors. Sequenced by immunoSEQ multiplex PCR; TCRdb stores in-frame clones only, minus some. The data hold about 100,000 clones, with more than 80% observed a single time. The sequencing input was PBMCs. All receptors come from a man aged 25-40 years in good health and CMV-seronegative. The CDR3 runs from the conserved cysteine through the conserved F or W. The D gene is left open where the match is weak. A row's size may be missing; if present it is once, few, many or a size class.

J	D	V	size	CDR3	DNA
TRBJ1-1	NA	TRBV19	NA	CASSIVPRGPEAFF	TGTGCCAGTAGTATAGTCCCGCGGGGACCTGAAGCTTTCTTT
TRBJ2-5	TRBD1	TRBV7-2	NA	CASSQRGTAQETQYF	TGTGCCAGCAGCCAACGAGGGACAGCCCAAGAGACCCAGTACTTC
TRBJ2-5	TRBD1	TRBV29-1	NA	CSVEDDRELQETQYF	TGCAGCGTTGAAGATGACAGGGAGCTCCAAGAGACCCAGTACTTC
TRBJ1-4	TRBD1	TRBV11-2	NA	CASSLDRWDEKLFF	TGTGCCAGCAGCTTGGACAGGTGGGATGAAAAACTGTTTTTT
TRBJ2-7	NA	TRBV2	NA	CASTSGSYEQYF	TGTGCCAGCACCAGCGGTTCCTACGAGCAGTACTTC
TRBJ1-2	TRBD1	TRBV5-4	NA	CASSLGQGSAVYGYTF	TGTGCCAGCAGCTTGGGACAGGGGTCCGCAGTTTATGGCTACACCTTC
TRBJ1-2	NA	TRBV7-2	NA	CASSRNRVDYGYTF	TGTGCCAGCAGTCGTAACAGGGTTGACTATGGCTACACCTTC
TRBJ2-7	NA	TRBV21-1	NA	CASSKAWTGKDYEQYF	TGTGCCAGCAGCAAAGCGTGGACAGGGAAAGACTACGAGCAGTACTTC
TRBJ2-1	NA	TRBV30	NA	CAWSGGGRQNSYNEQFF	TGTGCCTGGAGTGGTGGCGGAAGGCAGAACTCCTACAATGAGCAGTTCTTC
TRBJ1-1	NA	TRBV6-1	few	CASSELGLNTEAFF	TGTGCCAGCAGTGAACTGGGGCTGAACACTGAAGCTTTCTTT
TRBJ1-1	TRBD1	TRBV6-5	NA	CASSYGQGVGTEAFF	TGTGCCAGCAGTTACGGGCAGGGGGTAGGGACTGAAGCTTTCTTT
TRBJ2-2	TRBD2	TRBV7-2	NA	CASSLFGLAGGPNTGELFF	TGTGCCAGCAGCTTATTCGGACTAGCGGGAGGGCCTAACACCGGGGAGCTGTTTTTT
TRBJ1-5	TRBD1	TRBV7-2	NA	CASSSRQGDQPQHF	TGTGCCAGCAGCTCCAGACAGGGGGATCAGCCCCAGCATTTT
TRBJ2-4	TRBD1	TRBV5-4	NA	CASSFGQGKNIQYF	TGTGCCAGCAGCTTCGGACAGGGAAAAAACATTCAGTACTTC
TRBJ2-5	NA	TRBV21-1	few	CASSKGFGETSGRGQEETQYF	TGTGCCAGCAGCAAAGGGTTTGGCGAGACTAGCGGGAGGGGGCAAGAGGAGACCCAGTACTTC
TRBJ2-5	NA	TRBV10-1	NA	CASTFELELEETQYF	TGCGCCAGCACCTTTGAGCTCGAGCTGGAAGAGACCCAGTACTTC
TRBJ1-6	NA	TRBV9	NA	CASSVDLEFYSPLHF	TGTGCCAGCAGCGTAGATTTGGAGTTTTATTCACCCCTCCACTTT
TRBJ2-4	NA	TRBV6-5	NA	CASSSQGDIQYF	TGTGCCAGCAGTTCGCAGGGTGACATTCAGTACTTC
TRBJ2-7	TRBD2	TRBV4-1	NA	CASSQGVPGTRRKEQYF	TGCGCCAGCAGCCAAGGAGTCCCCGGGACTAGACGTAAAGAGCAGTACTTC
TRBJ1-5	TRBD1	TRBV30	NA	CAWNRQGGNQPQHF	TGTGCCTGGAATAGACAGGGTGGCAATCAGCCCCAGCATTTT
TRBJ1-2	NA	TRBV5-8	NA	CASSSPGGYGYTF	TGTGCCAGCAGCTCGCCGGGGGGCTATGGCTACACCTTC
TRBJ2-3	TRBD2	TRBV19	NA	CASSIREGVVDTQYF	TGTGCCAGTAGTATCAGGGAGGGAGTGGTAGATACGCAGTATTTT
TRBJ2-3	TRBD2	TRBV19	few	CASEAGGYADTQYF	TGTGCCAGCGAGGCGGGGGGTTATGCAGATACGCAGTATTTT
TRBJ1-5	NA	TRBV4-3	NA	CASSQDAHASNQPQHF	TGCGCCAGCAGCCAAGATGCGCATGCTAGCAATCAGCCCCAGCATTTT
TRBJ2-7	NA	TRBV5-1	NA	CASSSVDTSPYEQYF	TGCGCCAGCAGCTCAGTAGACACATCTCCCTACGAGCAGTACTTC